Below are 30 T cell receptor beta chains sequenced from a single sample in a study of blood T cell repertoires in COVID-19. Sequenced by immunoSEQ multiplex PCR; TCRdb stores in-frame clones only, minus some. The table shows roughly 380,000 clones, with around 89% occurring only once. Sample: peripheral blood. These receptors were collected from a woman in her forties with COVID-19, enrolled during active disease.

This chain connects TRBV19 to TRBJ1-1; TRBD1 is a possible D gene (6 bases). V lost 10 bases, J lost 1 base, and 16 bases lay in between. The length of the CDR3 is 14 residues. CDR1 and CDR2 from the germline V gene are LNHDA and SQIVND (reference sequence). The CDR3 bases are TGTGCCACCCGAGGGCAGGGGTGGAACACTGAAGCTTTCTTT. It encodes CATRGQGWNTEAFF.

A remark on this clone: The sample carries other DNA sequences with the same CDR3. In nucleotides, the CDR3 is TGTGCCACCAGCAGAGATACGGGGGAGACCCAGTACTTC. It codes for CATSRDTGETQYF. The chain couples TRBV15 to TRBJ2-5; TRBD2 is a possible D gene (5 bases). The CDR3 totals 13 residues. Trimming cost V 0 bases and J 5 bases, with 7 bases left between them. Germline-derived CDR1 and CDR2 are LNHNV and YYDKDF (reference sequence).

The chain recombines TRBV7-8 with TRBJ2-1; TRBD2 agrees at 12 bases. The V gene's germline CDR1 is SGHVS and CDR2 FQNEAQ. The CDR3 contains 17 residues. V shed 0 bases and J 2 bases; nucleotides not matched to a gene: 2. The CDR3 nucleotides read TGTGCCAGCAGCTTAGCTCTAGCGGGGGGGCCCTACAATGAGCAGTTCTTC. It specifies CASSLALAGGPYNEQFF.

The V call is TRBV28, the J call TRBJ2-3, with TRBD2 matching over 11 bases. Germline V lookup: CDR1 MDHEN, CDR2 SYDVKM. The CDR3 runs 15 residues. J gave up 3 bases and V 7 bases, and 6 bases lay outside the gene matches. The CDR3 bases are TGTGCCAGCAACCCCGCTAGCGGGAGGACAGATACGCAGTATTTT. This sequence encodes CASNPASGRTDTQYF. Looking up the rest from reference TRBV28 and TRBJ2-3 gives the full variable domain: DVKVTQSSRYLVKRTGEKVFLECVQDMDHENMFWYRQDPGLGLRLIYFSYDVKMKEKGDIPEGYSVSREKKERFSLILESASTNQTSMYLCASNPASGRTDTQYFGPGTRLTVL.

This chain connects TRBV5-1 to TRBJ1-1; D possibly corresponds to TRBD1 (5 bases). This CDR3 contains 16 residues. Germline CDR1 reads SGHRS; CDR2 reads YFSETQ. Trimming pared 0 bases from V and 5 bases from J, leaving 17 bases between. The CDR3 DNA reads TGCGCCAGCAGCTTGGAAGGGGTCGGCATTGTGACTGAAGCTTTCTTT. It translates to CASSLEGVGIVTEAFF.

The gene calls are TRBV28 and TRBJ1-6, with TRBD1 identical over 7 bases. J was trimmed by 7 bases and V by 3 bases; bases with no gene match: 0. This CDR3 has 13 residues. CDR1 and CDR2 from the germline V gene are MDHEN and SYDVKM. CDR3 sequence (DNA): TGTGCCAGCAGTTTGGACAGGAATTCACCCCTCCACTTT. Residues: CASSLDRNSPLHF. Using reference TRBV28 and TRBJ1-6 for the parts outside the CDR3, the full variable domain is DVKVTQSSRYLVKRTGEKVFLECVQDMDHENMFWYRQDPGLGLRLIYFSYDVKMKEKGDIPEGYSVSREKKERFSLILESASTNQTSMYLCASSLDRNSPLHFGNGTRLTVT.

This sequence joins TRBV5-1 and TRBJ1-4; 12 nucleotides agree with TRBD1. Per germline, CDR1 SGHRS and CDR2 YFSETQ. This CDR3 is 17 amino acids long. V dropped 0 bases and J dropped 8; count of bases not matched to a gene: 8. CDR3 sequence: CASSLDGTGGMNEKLFF. The CDR3 bases are TGCGCCAGCAGCTTGGATGGGACAGGGGGCATGAACGAAAAACTGTTTTTT.

The gene calls are TRBV7-3 and TRBJ2-1, with TRBD2 identical over 8 bases. Trimming cost V 5 bases and J 6 bases; bases outside gene matches: 9. CDR1 and CDR2 from the germline V gene are SGHTA and FQGTGA. The CDR3 runs 15 residues. In nucleotides, the CDR3 is TGTGCCAGCAGCCTCGGGGGGGCCGTCACCAATGAGCAGTTCTTC. Its translation is CASSLGGAVTNEQFF.

The chain's CDR3 is CASSLEGAVNEKLFF. The CDR3 nucleotides are TGTGCCAGCAGCTTGGAAGGGGCGGTTAATGAAAAACTGTTTTTT. J is TRBJ1-4 and V is TRBV5-4; maybe TRBD1 (5 bases). The CDR3 runs 15 residues. V shed 0 bases and J shed 4 bases, with 10 bases lying between them. Germline CDR1 reads SGHNT; CDR2 reads YYREEE (reference sequence).

V usage is TRBV7-2 and J usage is TRBJ2-4, with TRBD1 identical over 7 bases. The CDR3 sequence is 15 residues long. With 5 bases clipped from V and 3 bases from J, the junction kept 7 bases outside the gene matches. The germline V gene has CDR1 SGHTA and CDR2 FQGNSA. The CDR3 nucleotides are TGTGCCAGCAGCCCAGCGACAGGGATCAAAAACATTCAGTACTTC. Its translation is CASSPATGIKNIQYF.

The CDR3 DNA reads TGTGCCTGGAACCCTCAGGGGTGGGAGACCCAGTACTTC. It specifies CAWNPQGWETQYF. This rearrangement joins TRBV30 to TRBJ2-5; tentatively, D is TRBD1 (6 bases). The germline V and J ends were trimmed by 4 bases and 5 bases, with 14 bases remaining between them. Germline CDR1 and CDR2: GTSNPN and SVGIG (reference sequence). This CDR3 has 13 residues.

The rearrangement joins TRBV5-5 to TRBJ1-3, with 9 bases fitting TRBD1. Germline CDR1 reads SGHKS; CDR2 reads YYEKEE (reference sequence). The CDR3 loop spans 20 amino acids. V lost 0 bases to trimming and J lost 0 bases; unmatched junction nucleotides: 13. The CDR3 region is CASSLEGGTGRLDSGNTIYF. The CDR3 nucleotides are TGTGCCAGCAGCTTGGAAGGTGGGACAGGGCGACTAGACTCTGGAAACACCATATATTTT.

This chain joins TRBV5-4 and TRBJ1-2; no firm D call. CDR1 is SGHNT, CDR2 YYREEE, per germline (reference sequence). V shed 4 bases and J shed 6 bases, with 13 bases lying between them. The CDR3 is made up of 13 amino acids. This CDR3 is CASSSPWSDGYTF. The CDR3 region has the DNA TGTGCCAGCAGCAGCCCATGGTCGGATGGCTACACCTTC.

Written as DNA, the CDR3 is TGTGCCAGCAGTCGTATTGGGGAGCTGTTTTTT. It translates to CASSRIGELFF. The gene calls are TRBV28 and TRBJ2-2; D is unresolved. Looked up from germline, CDR1 is MDHEN and CDR2 is SYDVKM. CDR3 size: 11 residues. V shed 5 bases and J shed 8 bases, with 6 bases lying between them.

This chain uses TRBV4-1 with TRBJ1-5; 7 nucleotides agree with TRBD1. V dropped 1 base and J dropped 0; count of bases not matched to a gene: 3. The CDR3 has 16 residues. In germline, CDR1 is MGHRA, CDR2 YSYEKL. CDR3 nucleotide sequence: TGCGCCAGCAGCCAAGGAACAGGGGTTAGCAATCAGCCCCAGCATTTT. The encoded protein is CASSQGTGVSNQPQHF.

The rearrangement uses TRBV30 and TRBJ1-2, with TRBD1 identical over 9 bases. The CDR3 loop spans 15 amino acids. V was pared by 4 bases and J by 0 bases, with 6 bases of the junction left unmatched. Germline V CDR1 and CDR2: GTSNPN, SVGIG (reference sequence). For the CDR3, the DNA is TGTGCCTGGAAGCGGGGACAGGGCCCTAACTATGGCTACACCTTC. It translates to CAWKRGQGPNYGYTF. The full variable domain, in which reference TRBV30 and TRBJ1-2 provide the parts outside the CDR3, is SQTIHQWPATLVQPVGSPLSLECTVEGTSNPNLYWYRQAAGRGLQLLFYSVGIGQISSEVPQNLSASRPQDRQFILSSKKLLLSDSGFYLCAWKRGQGPNYGYTFGSGTRLTVV.

V and J are TRBV7-9 and TRBJ1-4, with D uncertain. The CDR3 runs 15 residues. CDR1 and CDR2 (germline): SEHNR, FQNEAQ (reference sequence). V was clipped by 3 bases and J by 8 bases, with 16 bases between them. This chain's CDR3 is CASSLAAFPLEKLFF. The CDR3 DNA follows: TGTGCCAGCAGCTTGGCAGCGTTTCCATTAGAAAAACTGTTTTTT. Variable domain in full (rest from reference TRBV7-9 and TRBJ1-4): DTGVSQNPRHKITKRGQNVTFRCDPISEHNRLYWYRQTLGQGPEFLTYFQNEAQLEKSRLLSDRFSAERPKGSFSTLEIQRTEQGDSAMYLCASSLAAFPLEKLFFGSGTQLSVL.

The rearrangement links TRBV2 to TRBJ1-5; possible D gene TRBD1, 6 bases. The CDR3 totals 16 residues. The germline V gene encodes CDR1 SNHLY and CDR2 FYNNEI. V was clipped by 6 bases and J by 0 bases, with 15 bases between them. The chain's CDR3 is CASSQGTIYSNQPQHF. The CDR3 DNA is TGTGCCAGCAGCCAAGGGACAATCTATAGCAATCAGCCCCAGCATTTT.

V and J are TRBV28 and TRBJ2-5, with TRBD1 identical over 7 bases. Trimming at V came to 5 bases and at J to 5 bases, leaving 11 bases not matched to a gene. Germline CDR1 is MDHEN and CDR2 is SYDVKM. The CDR3 consists of 15 residues. The CDR3 DNA follows: TGTGCCAGCAGTGCCCCCCGACAGGGTACGGAGACCCAGTACTTC. It translates to CASSAPRQGTETQYF.

V is TRBV6-5 and J is TRBJ1-2; 7 bases line up with TRBD1. V lost 8 bases to trimming and J lost 1 base; unmatched junction nucleotides: 4. The CDR3 is made up of 13 amino acids. Germline V gene lookup returns CDR1 MNHEY and CDR2 SVGAGI. This CDR3 reads CASPGQLNYGYTF. CDR3 bases: TGTGCCAGCCCGGGACAGCTTAACTATGGCTACACCTTC.

The chain has TRBV9 and TRBJ1-1, with D possibly TRBD1 on 5 matching bases. Germline V gene data show CDR1 as SGDLS and CDR2 as YYNGEE. CDR3 length equals 18 residues. Trimming left V 1 base short and J 0 bases short, with 19 bases between. CDR3 coding DNA: TGTGCCAGCAGCGTAAGGGAGGGGAGAGGGGATATGAACACTGAAGCTTTCTTT. Amino acids: CASSVREGRGDMNTEAFF.

The chain is built from TRBV7-8 and TRBJ1-4; D is ambiguous. The CDR3 is 12 amino acids. CDR1 and CDR2 from the germline V gene are SGHVS and FQNEAQ. The V end lost 0 bases, the J end lost 13 bases, and 9 bases lay between the germline ends. This CDR3 reads CASSLASGGLFF. CDR3 in DNA: TGTGCCAGCAGCTTAGCGTCGGGTGGACTGTTTTTT.

This clone was counted between two and nine times. The V and J genes are TRBV5-1 and TRBJ2-7; 7 bases fit TRBD2. The V segment lost 4 bases and the J segment 3 bases; nucleotides outside the gene matches: 10. CDR3 length: 15 residues. The germline gives CDR1 SGHRS, CDR2 YFSETQ. The CDR3 region is CASSKGWGGLYEQYF. The CDR3 DNA sequence: TGCGCCAGCAGCAAGGGATGGGGGGGTCTCTACGAGCAGTACTTC.

The rearrangement links TRBV19 to TRBJ1-1; D is unclear. Per germline, CDR1 LNHDA and CDR2 SQIVND (reference sequence). This CDR3 region has 15 residues. Trimming pared 6 bases from V and 1 base from J, leaving 15 bases between. The CDR3 DNA follows: TGTGCCAGTAGGCCGCATGGGAGGGAGAACACTGAAGCTTTCTTT. Translation gives CASRPHGRENTEAFF.

The chain links TRBV7-2 to TRBJ1-5, with 9 nucleotides matching TRBD1. The length of the CDR3 is 14 residues. Trimming cost V 4 bases and J 4 bases; bases outside gene matches: 2. Germline CDR1 reads SGHTA; CDR2 reads FQGNSA. CDR3 sequence reads: CASSWGTGNQPQHF. As DNA, the CDR3 is TGTGCCAGCAGCTGGGGGACAGGGAATCAGCCCCAGCATTTT.

This chain uses TRBV5-8 with TRBJ1-5; D possibly corresponds to TRBD1 (5 bases). The CDR3 consists of 14 residues. CDR1 SGHTS and CDR2 YDEGEE come from the germline V gene. V lost 2 bases to trimming and J lost 4 bases, with 10 bases between them. CDR3 residues: CASSFWGRNQPQHF. As DNA, the CDR3 is TGTGCCAGCAGCTTTTGGGGCAGAAATCAGCCCCAGCATTTT.

As for this clone: Different DNA sequences within this sample yield the same CDR3. The gene calls are TRBV27 and TRBJ2-7; 9 nucleotides match TRBD1. This CDR3 has 14 amino acids. Germline V gene sequence: CDR1 MNHEY, CDR2 SMNVEV (reference sequence). Losses at the gene ends were 2 bases for V and 2 bases for J; bases not matched to a gene: 1. CDR3: CASSLRDRAYEQYF. The DNA of the CDR3 is TGTGCCAGCAGTTTACGGGACAGGGCCTACGAGCAGTACTTC.

The chain uses TRBV18 and TRBJ2-3, with 8 bases that match TRBD2. The CDR3 runs 14 residues. The trim removed 9 bases at V and 3 bases at J, leaving 8 bases unmatched. The germline V gene has CDR1 KGHSH and CDR2 LQKENI. The CDR3 coding sequence is TGTGCCAGTCAAAGCGGGAGCAATACAGATACGCAGTATTTT. Translated, it gives CASQSGSNTDTQYF.

V usage is TRBV27 and J usage is TRBJ1-1; D unresolved. This CDR3 is 14 amino acids long. Germline V lookup: CDR1 MNHEY, CDR2 SMNVEV (reference sequence). The V end lost 2 bases, the J end lost 3 bases, and 10 bases lay between the germline ends. The CDR3 DNA is TGTGCCAGCAGTTTAAGATCTGAGGACACTGAAGCTTTCTTT. This codes for CASSLRSEDTEAFF.

The chain employs TRBV18 and TRBJ2-2; possibly TRBD1 for D (5 bases). Germline V CDR1 and CDR2: KGHSH, LQKENI. This CDR3 has 13 residues. The V end lost 8 bases, the J end lost 3 bases, and 10 bases lay between the germline ends. The CDR3 coding sequence is TGTGCCAGCCTCGAAGGGGACACCGGGGAGCTGTTTTTT. It codes for CASLEGDTGELFF.